This passage covers 28 T cell receptor beta chains from one sample sequenced in a study of vaccination and CD4 T cells after COVID-19 (dated by TCRdb to the early 2020s). The antigens for these receptors are not known. The library was prepared using PCR. The data were produced on an Illumina iSeq 100. DNA from cultured CD4+ T cells underwent TCR sequencing with the Oncomine TCR Beta short-read assay at the Johns Hopkins FTIC core. Clones were called with MiXCR by TCRdb after fastp trimmed the public reads at Q25, and only in-frame beta chains were retained. When rows share a CDR3 protein, they turn into one entry using the most common DNA and genes. The sample table shows approximately 7,300 distinct CDR3 sequences, and 35% to 40% are seen once. The leading ten clones occupy roughly 28% of the sample. The sample's treatment or condition label, in plain terms: approximately nine-day PBMC culture with coronavirus spike peptide pools or control peptides (ViraFEST assay). CD4+ T cells from unexposed donors were collected before the COVID-19 pandemic (2011-2018).

Sequenced: CD4+ T cells from blood, cultured in vitro. These receptors came from a human donor in good health.

The chain uses TRBV9 and TRBJ2-7; no reliable D call. There are 13 residues in the CDR3. Per germline, CDR1 SGDLS and CDR2 YYNGEE. V was clipped by 3 bases and J by 2 bases, with 9 bases between them. For the CDR3, the DNA is TGTGCCAGCAGCGACGCAGGAGCCTACGAGCAGTACTTC. Residues: CASSDAGAYEQYF.

The CDR3 sequence: CASSPDTKVVLFF. In nucleotides, the CDR3 is TGTGCCAGCAGCCCCGATACCAAAGTAGTACTGTTTTTT. The chain couples TRBV27 to TRBJ1-4; no reliable D call. V lost 6 bases and J lost 13, with 18 bases in between. Germline V CDR1 and CDR2: MNHEY, SMNVEV (reference sequence). The CDR3 consists of 13 residues.

This clonotype came up a few times. This rearrangement joins TRBV5-4 to TRBJ1-2, with D maybe TRBD1 (5 bases). Germline-derived CDR1 and CDR2 are SGHNT and YYREEE (reference sequence). The CDR3 is 16 amino acids. Trimming shortened V by 2 bases and J by 3 bases, and 17 bases separated the two germline ends. CDR3 sequence: CASSFSQGRVDYGYTF. The CDR3 coding sequence is TGTGCCAGCAGCTTCTCTCAGGGTCGTGTTGACTATGGCTACACCTTC.

This clonotype was recorded a few times. The CDR3 region is CASSLGPETGDDNQPQHF. The CDR3 region has the DNA TGTGCCAGCAGCTTAGGACCCGAGACAGGGGACGACAATCAGCCCCAGCATTTT. The chain uses TRBV7-9 and TRBJ1-5; 8 bases match TRBD1. Germline lookup yields CDR1 SEHNR and CDR2 FQNEAQ (reference sequence). This CDR3 contains 18 residues. With 1 base clipped from V and 3 bases from J, the junction kept 11 bases outside the gene matches.

This chain links TRBV7-2 with TRBJ2-1; D gene unclear. The length of the CDR3 is 13 residues. V was shortened by 4 bases and J by 8 bases, with 12 bases between the two germline ends. The germline CDR1 and CDR2 sequences are SGHTA and FQGNSA. As DNA, the CDR3 is TGTGCCAGCAGCTCCCCTTTAGAACATGAGCAGTTCTTC. Encoded protein: CASSSPLEHEQFF.

The chain uses TRBV5-1 and TRBJ1-2, with D perhaps matching TRBD1 (6 bases). The V gene's germline CDR1 is SGHRS and CDR2 YFSETQ. CDR3 length: 16 residues. The germline V and J ends were trimmed by 0 bases and 8 bases, with 20 bases remaining between them. CDR3 bases: TGCGCCAGCAGCTTGGTTGAGGCAGACCAGGGGTTCGGCTACACCTTC. It yields the protein CASSLVEADQGFGYTF.

The rearrangement uses TRBV6-1 and TRBJ1-6; D remains ambiguous. In germline, CDR1 is MNHNS, CDR2 SASEGT. V was cut by 8 bases and J by 9 bases, with 17 bases left in between. This CDR3 comprises 14 residues. The chain's CDR3 is CASGPGSSSSPLHF. The CDR3 region has the DNA TGTGCCAGCGGGCCGGGGTCTTCTTCTTCACCCCTCCACTTT.

The chain combines TRBV27 with TRBJ1-2, with D perhaps TRBD1 (5 bases). Trimming took off 10 bases at V and 4 bases at J, with 16 bases between the two ends. The CDR3 runs 13 residues. CDR1 MNHEY and CDR2 SMNVEV come from the germline V gene (reference sequence). CDR3 nucleotide sequence: TGTGCCACCTCAGACAGAACCCTCTATGGCTACACCTTC. Its protein product is CATSDRTLYGYTF.

This clonotype was counted only a few times. This chain uses TRBV12-3 or TRBV12-4 with TRBJ1-2; maybe TRBD1 (5 bases). V lost 4 bases and J 0 bases, leaving 12 bases between the germline ends. This CDR3 is built from 15 residues. CDR3 DNA sequence: TGTGCCAGCAGTTCCTGGGACCGAGCTAACTATGGCTACACCTTC. Translating gives CASSSWDRANYGYTF.

V and J are TRBV18 and TRBJ2-5, with 7 bases aligning to TRBD1. Germline lookup yields CDR1 KGHSH and CDR2 LQKENI. This CDR3 region has 13 residues. The ends lost 5 bases at V and 5 bases at J; junction bases unmatched: 5. Written as DNA, the CDR3 is TGTGCCAGCTCAGGACAGGCCCAGGAGACCCAGTACTTC. It translates to CASSGQAQETQYF.

This clonotype came up a few times. The gene calls are TRBV6-1 and TRBJ1-2; D is uncertain. The CDR3 extends over 11 amino acids. Germline V lookup: CDR1 MNHNS, CDR2 SASEGT. The V gene lost 8 bases and the J gene lost 2 bases, with 6 bases spanning the gap. CDR3 amino acids: CASGRNYGYTF. For the CDR3, the DNA is TGTGCCAGCGGGAGGAACTATGGCTACACCTTC.

This clonotype was seen more than once but under ten times. This rearrangement joins TRBV12-3 or TRBV12-4 to TRBJ1-1; 7 positions match TRBD1. The CDR3 length is 13 residues. With 5 bases clipped from V and 1 base from J, the junction kept 1 base outside the gene matches. CDR3 residues: CASSRTGNTEAFF. In DNA form, the CDR3 reads TGTGCCAGCAGTCGGACAGGGAACACTGAAGCTTTCTTT.

This clonotype was counted a few times. The rearrangement links TRBV20-1 to TRBJ2-7, with 7 bases aligning to TRBD1. The V segment lost 5 bases and the J segment 6 bases; nucleotides outside the gene matches: 7. CDR1 is DFQATT, CDR2 SNEGSKA, per germline (reference sequence). This CDR3 region has 12 residues. The CDR3 loop is CSAGRQGREQYF. CDR3 nucleotide sequence: TGCAGTGCTGGCAGACAGGGTCGCGAGCAGTACTTC.

In its sample, this clonotype was seen a few times. This chain uses TRBV24-1 with TRBJ2-3; D is possibly TRBD1 or TRBD2 (5 bases each). Germline V CDR1 and CDR2: KGHDR, SFDVKD. The V end lost 4 bases, the J end lost 5 bases, and 15 bases lay between the germline ends. This CDR3 has 15 residues. Here the CDR3 reads CATSDPVRDRDTQYF. The CDR3 region has the DNA TGTGCCACCAGTGACCCCGTAAGGGACCGAGATACGCAGTATTTT.

V and J are TRBV24-1 and TRBJ2-1; 11 bases fit TRBD1. CDR1 and CDR2 (germline): KGHDR, SFDVKD. The CDR3 is 14 amino acids. The V segment lost 5 bases and the J segment 9 bases; nucleotides outside the gene matches: 5. CDR3 in amino acids: CATSGTGGAGEQFF. In nucleotides, the CDR3 is TGTGCCACCAGTGGGACAGGGGGCGCGGGTGAGCAGTTCTTC.

This clonotype is termed medium-sized. The chain carries TRBV20-1 and TRBJ1-6; 7 nucleotides agree with TRBD1. J lost 7 bases, V lost 4 bases, and 4 bases had no gene match. Germline V gives CDR1 DFQATT, CDR2 SNEGSKA (reference sequence). This CDR3 has 13 residues. Here the CDR3 reads CSATGQPNSPLHF. CDR3 in DNA: TGCAGTGCTACGGGACAGCCCAATTCACCCCTCCACTTT.

The rearrangement uses TRBV7-9 and TRBJ2-7; D is perhaps TRBD2 (6 bases). This CDR3 has 13 amino acids. V lost 5 bases and J 4 bases, leaving 12 bases between the germline ends. The germline V gene has CDR1 SEHNR and CDR2 FQNEAQ (reference sequence). The CDR3 bases are TGTGCCAGCAGCGGGGACTTGGGGTACGAGCAGTACTTC. Its translation: CASSGDLGYEQYF. The full variable domain, in which reference TRBV7-9 and TRBJ2-7 provide the parts outside the CDR3, is DTGVSQNPRHKITKRGQNVTFRCDPISEHNRLYWYRQTLGQGPEFLTYFQNEAQLEKSRLLSDRFSAERPKGSFSTLEIQRTEQGDSAMYLCASSGDLGYEQYFGPGTRLTVT.

The CDR3 here is CASRSAGRYSNEQFF. The CDR3 nucleotides are TGTGCCAGCAGATCGGCGGGCAGGTATAGCAATGAGCAGTTCTTC. The gene calls are TRBV27 and TRBJ2-1; TRBD2 might be the D (5 bases). The CDR3 totals 15 residues. Germline-derived CDR1 and CDR2 are MNHEY and SMNVEV (reference sequence). The V end was cut by 6 bases, the J end by 6 bases, with 18 bases between.

The chain is built from TRBV11-2 and TRBJ2-1, with D tentatively TRBD1 (5 bases). This CDR3 region has 16 residues. Per the germline V gene, CDR1 is SGHAT and CDR2 is FQNNGV. With 0 bases removed from V and 0 bases from J, the gap between germline ends came to 9 bases. The CDR3 protein is CASSLEGASSYNEQFF. The CDR3 nucleotides read TGTGCCAGCAGCTTAGAAGGGGCAAGCTCCTACAATGAGCAGTTCTTC.

As to this clonotype: One end of the junction is discordant with germline, which a read error may explain. The chain is built from TRBV20-1 and TRBJ2-6; D uncertain. The length of the CDR3 is 12 residues. CDR1 DFQATT and CDR2 SNEGSKA come from the germline V gene (reference sequence). CDR3 in DNA: TGCAGTGCTGGAGACGGGGCCAACGTCCTGACTTTC. It encodes CSAGDGANVLTF.

This chain joins TRBV6-5 and TRBJ1-3; no clear D gene. The CDR3 extends over 16 amino acids. Trimming left V 2 bases short and J 2 bases short, with 13 bases between. CDR1 and CDR2 (germline): MNHEY, SVGAGI. The CDR3 sequence: CASSYDAVRPGNTIYF. As DNA, the CDR3 is TGTGCCAGCAGTTACGACGCGGTTCGTCCTGGAAACACCATATATTTT.

By share of the sample, this clonotype is medium-sized. The V call is TRBV23-1, the J call TRBJ1-6; 7 positions match TRBD1. TRBV23-1 is designated an ORF whose function remains uncertain. The V segment lost 3 bases and the J segment 10 bases; nucleotides outside the gene matches: 9. This CDR3 comprises 15 residues. The CDR3 DNA reads as TGCGCCAGCAGTCACCCAGGACAGGTAGGCTCACCCCTCCACTTT. Translation gives CASSHPGQVGSPLHF.

The chain links TRBV11-2 to TRBJ2-5; tentative D call: TRBD1 (7 bases). V lost 5 bases and J 2 bases, leaving 9 bases between the germline ends. Germline V gene lookup returns CDR1 SGHAT and CDR2 FQNNGV. The CDR3 loop spans 13 amino acids. In DNA, the CDR3 is TGTGCCAGCAGCGCGGGACAGCAAGAGACCCAGTACTTC. It is translated as CASSAGQQETQYF.

This chain joins TRBV30 and TRBJ1-3, with unresolved D. The CDR3 sequence is 15 residues long. V shed 3 bases and J shed 0 bases, with 12 bases lying between them. Per germline, CDR1 GTSNPN and CDR2 SVGIG (reference sequence). CDR3 sequence reads: CAWRRATHSGNTIYF. The CDR3, as DNA: TGTGCCTGGAGAAGAGCGACCCACTCTGGAAACACCATATATTTT.

This clonotype was observed a handful of times. The chain joins TRBV20-1 to TRBJ2-3, with 16 positions matching TRBD2. The V gene's germline CDR1 is DFQATT and CDR2 SNEGSKA (reference sequence). V was clipped by 1 base and J by 4 bases; unmatched bases: 5. The CDR3 is 17 amino acids. CDR3 residues: CSARGGLAGGPPDTQYF. DNA for the CDR3: TGCAGTGCTAGAGGGGGACTAGCGGGGGGGCCCCCAGATACGCAGTATTTT.

This clonotype has a handful of counts. The gene calls are TRBV25-1 and TRBJ1-3, with D maybe TRBD1 (5 bases). The germline V gene has CDR1 MGHDK and CDR2 SYGVNS. The CDR3 has 13 amino acids. V was trimmed by 3 bases and J by 6 bases, leaving 9 bases between them. The CDR3 coding sequence is TGTGCCAGCAGTGAGGGGGGGATAAACACCATATATTTT. It is translated as CASSEGGINTIYF.

There are a few counts of this clonotype. The gene calls are TRBV7-2 and TRBJ1-5; no reliable D call. The CDR3 is made up of 16 amino acids. Germline CDR1 reads SGHTA; CDR2 reads FQGNSA. Trimming removed 2 bases at V and 0 bases at J, with 11 bases between. CDR3 bases: TGTGCCAGCAGCTTATTGGCGGGCTATAGCAATCAGCCCCAGCATTTT. This gives the protein CASSLLAGYSNQPQHF.

This clonotype came up once. The chain recombines TRBV21-1 with TRBJ2-1; the table names TRBD1, a call not compared with the DNA. TRBV21-1 is a listed pseudogene. The CDR3 extends over 15 amino acids. For the CDR3, the DNA is TGTGCCAGCAGCAAAGCGCTTGTAGGGGACAATGAGCAGTTCTTC. This sequence encodes CASSKALVGDNEQFF.